The source of this T cell receptor beta chain is a study of early T cells in non-severe SARS-CoV-2 infection (dated by TCRdb to the early 2020s). For context, the study as a whole: Bulk RNA from unsorted whole blood was used for TCR sequencing, so alpha and beta chains could not be paired.

The study at large found these results: Matching against VDJdb was skewed toward anti-spike CD8 responses, likely underestimated virus-specific expansions, and missed private and CD4 specificities.

This clonotype showed up many times. The clone's antigen remains unknown. Base-call qualities are not available, and no considerably larger clone is one nucleotide away. A case-control design nested within a healthcare worker cohort in London, UK, was used, with weekly nasopharyngeal swab PCR tests and blood sampling performed. Healthcare workers were recruited during the week of the UK lockdown, between 23 and 31 March 2020, and followed weekly for up to about 16 weeks. The library was built by means of 5' RACE. The instrument given in TCRdb is NextSeq 500. In the TCR library protocol, unique molecular identifiers were attached to individual cDNA molecules to correct for PCR bias and sequencing error. TCR alpha and beta chains were both sequenced, and the abundances of alpha and beta sequences in each sample were closely correlated with each other. The original methods were these. V gene, J gene and CDR3 annotation of TCR sequences was performed with Decombinator V4. Expanded TCRs were defined as changing significantly between any two time points under a Poisson model with p below 0.0001. TCR abundances were normalised to the total number of TCRs sequenced per sample and were expressed as counts per million. TRAV1-2 paired with TRAJ12, TRAJ20 or TRAJ33 defined MAIT TCRs, while TRAV10 paired with TRAJ18 defined iNKT TCRs. VDJdb, accessed 1 November 2021, was searched for CMV, EBV and SARS-CoV-2 annotated TCRs, excluding TCRs annotated for multiple antigens. TCRdb passed the public sequencing reads through fastp at Q25 and MiXCR, retaining productive beta sequences. All rows with the same CDR3 protein become a single entry with the most common DNA and genes. The V and J calls come from TCRdb's annotation, not from the publication. This sample has approximately 76,000 distinct CDR3 sequences in its table, and 12% of those were observed once. The ten most abundant clones make up about 2.6% of the sample.

The germline V gene (reference sequence) sets CDR1 to LNHDA and CDR2 to SQIVND. The CDR3 numbers 15 residues from cysteine through phenylalanine. Only the CDR3 DNA stays, 45 bases, in frame from base 1. The junction shows trimming of 3 bases on V and 1 base on J, plus 12 bases between the germline ends. The chain was built from TRBV19 and TRBJ2-5; a confident D gene designation cannot be given. Specimen: whole blood. This sequence originates from an adult who was a healthcare worker with PCR-confirmed SARS-CoV-2 infection or an uninfected control (not recorded which). The DNA reads TGTGCCAGTAGTATCCGGTTCGGCGGCCAAGAGACCCAGTACTTC. Its amino acids are CASSIRFGGQETQYF.